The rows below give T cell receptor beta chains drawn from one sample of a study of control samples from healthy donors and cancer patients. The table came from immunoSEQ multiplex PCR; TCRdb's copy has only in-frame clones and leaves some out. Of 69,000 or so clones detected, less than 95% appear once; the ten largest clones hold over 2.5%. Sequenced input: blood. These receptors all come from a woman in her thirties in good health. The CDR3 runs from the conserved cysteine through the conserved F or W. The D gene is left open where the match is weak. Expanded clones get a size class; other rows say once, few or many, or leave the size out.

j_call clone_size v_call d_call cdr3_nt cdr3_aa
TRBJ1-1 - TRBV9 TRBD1 TGTGCCAGCAGCCCCGGGACAGGGAGGGGAAACACTGAAGCTTTCTTT CASSPGTGRGNTEAFF
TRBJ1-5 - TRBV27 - TGTGCCAGCAGCCCGGGGGGCCATAGCAATCAGCCCCAGCATTTT CASSPGGHSNQPQHF
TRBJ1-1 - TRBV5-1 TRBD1 TGCGCCAGCAGCCGCGCCGGGACAGGGGGGACTGAAGCTTTCTTT CASSRAGTGGTEAFF
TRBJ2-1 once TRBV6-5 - TGTGCCAGCAGTCGCCCCTTCGACAATGAGCAGTTCTTC CASSRPFDNEQFF
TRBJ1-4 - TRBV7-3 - TGTGCCAGCAGCTTCGGTGAGGGGAGAGGCGAAAAACTGTTTTTT CASSFGEGRGEKLFF
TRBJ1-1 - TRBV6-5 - TGTGCCAGCCCTGGTCGAGGGGCGGTTTACACTGAAGCTTTCTTT CASPGRGAVYTEAFF
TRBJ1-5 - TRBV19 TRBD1 TGTGCCAGTAGTAACAGGGGGGGGGAGCCCCAGCATTTT CASSNRGGEPQHF
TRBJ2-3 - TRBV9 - TGTGCCAGCAGCGTGGGGGCGGGAGATACGCAGTATTTT CASSVGAGDTQYF
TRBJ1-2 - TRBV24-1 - TGTGCCACCAGTGATCCCATAACGGGGGAAGAATACACCTTC CATSDPITGEEYTF
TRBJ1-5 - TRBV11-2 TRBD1 TGTGCCAGCAGCTTGACAGGGCAACAGCCCCAGCATTTT CASSLTGQQPQHF
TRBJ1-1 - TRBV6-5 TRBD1 TGTGCCAGCAGTTTTAAAGGGACAGCGGCCACTGAAGCTTTCTTT CASSFKGTAATEAFF
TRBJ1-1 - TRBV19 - TGTGCCAGCCGAAGGACCCACGCGGGGACTGAAGCTTTCTTT CASRRTHAGTEAFF
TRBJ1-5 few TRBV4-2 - TGTGCCAGCAGCCAGGAACAGGGAGACAATCAGCCCCAGCATTTT CASSQEQGDNQPQHF
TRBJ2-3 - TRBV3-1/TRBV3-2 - TGTGCCAGCAGCCTAAACACAGATACGCAGTATTTT CASSLNTDTQYF
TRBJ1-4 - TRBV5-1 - TGCGCCAGCAGCTTGGATTCTGAACAGGGCACTAATGAAAAACTGTTTTTT CASSLDSEQGTNEKLFF
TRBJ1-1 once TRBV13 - TGTGCCAGCAGCTTGGAAGGGAAAGCTGAAGCTTTCTTT CASSLEGKAEAFF
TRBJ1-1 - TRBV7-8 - TGTGCCAGCAGCTTAGGAGGACTGGAATTCTTTGAAGCTTTCTTT CASSLGGLEFFEAFF
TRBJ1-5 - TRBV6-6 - TGTGCCAGCAGTTACAGGGGTAGCAATCAGCCCCAGCATTTT CASSYRGSNQPQHF
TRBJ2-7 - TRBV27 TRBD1 TGTGCCAGCAGTGTGAACAGGGGCGAGCAGTACTTC CASSVNRGEQYF
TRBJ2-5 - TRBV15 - TGTGCCACCAGCAGAGTCGTATCCGAGTCGGAGACCCAGTACTTC CATSRVVSESETQYF
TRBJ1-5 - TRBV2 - TGTGCCAGCGTAGAGGAGAGACAGGGCAATCAGCCCCAGCATTTT CASVEERQGNQPQHF
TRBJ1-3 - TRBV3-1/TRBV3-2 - TGTGCCAGCAGCCAGGGAAACACCATATATTTT CASSQGNTIYF
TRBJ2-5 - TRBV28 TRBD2 TGTGCCAGCAGTTTAGCGGGGGGGGGCCAAGAGACCCAGTACTTC CASSLAGGGQETQYF
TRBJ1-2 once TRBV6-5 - TGTGCCAGCAGCCCCGCTAGGGCGGGCTATGGCTACACCTTC CASSPARAGYGYTF
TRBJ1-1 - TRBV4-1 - TGCGCCAGCAGCCATGGTCTGAACACTGAAGCTTTCTTT CASSHGLNTEAFF
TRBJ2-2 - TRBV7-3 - TGTGCCAGCAGCCGGGGAGTCACCGGGGAGCTGTTTTTT CASSRGVTGELFF
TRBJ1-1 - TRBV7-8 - TGTGCCAGCAGCACCACACGACAGTTCCTGAGGGCCAACACTGAAGCTTTCTTT CASSTTRQFLRANTEAFF
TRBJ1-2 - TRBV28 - TGTGCCAGCAGTTTTACAGGGAACTATGGCTACACCTTC CASSFTGNYGYTF
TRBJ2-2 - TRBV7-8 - TGTGCCAGCAGCTCCATGGGGGCTAGCGGCAACACCGGGGAGCTGTTTTTT CASSSMGASGNTGELFF
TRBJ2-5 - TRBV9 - TGTGCCAGCAGCGTAGTTGCAGAGGAGACCCAGTACTTC CASSVVAEETQYF
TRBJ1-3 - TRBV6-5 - TGTGCCAGCAGTTACACCCAACTGAATCTGGAAAACACCATATATTTT CASSYTQLNLENTIYF
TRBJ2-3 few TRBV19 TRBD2 TGTGCCAGTAGTAACGGGGGGGAAGATACGCAGTATTTT CASSNGGEDTQYF
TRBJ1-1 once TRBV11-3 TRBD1 TGTGCCAGCAGCTTAGATCTGGGACAGGAGAACACTGAAGCTTTCTTT CASSLDLGQENTEAFF
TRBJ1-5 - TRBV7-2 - TGTGCCAGCAGCTTAAGGGCCGGGGGCAATCAGCCCCAGCATTTT CASSLRAGGNQPQHF
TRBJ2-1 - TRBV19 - TGTGCCAGTAGTACGGCAGGCTACAATGAGCAGTTCTTC CASSTAGYNEQFF
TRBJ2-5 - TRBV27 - TGTGCCAGCAGTTTAACGTCGGCTTTCAGGGGCGCGGGGGAGACCCAGTACTTC CASSLTSAFRGAGETQYF
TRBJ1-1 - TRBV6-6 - TGTGCCAGCCGGACAAGGGCAGGAAACACTGAAGCTTTCTTT CASRTRAGNTEAFF
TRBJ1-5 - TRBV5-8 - TGTGCCAGCAGCCCAGGGCCATATAGCAATCAGCCCCAGCATTTT CASSPGPYSNQPQHF
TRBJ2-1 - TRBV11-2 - TGTGCCAGCAGCTTAGATCCGGGGGGCAACAATGAGCAGTTCTTC CASSLDPGGNNEQFF
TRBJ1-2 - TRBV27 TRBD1 TGTGCCAGCAGTTCCGGACAGGGCAACTATGGCTACACCTTC CASSSGQGNYGYTF
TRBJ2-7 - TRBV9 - TGTGCCAGCAGCGCAGGACAGTCCGACTACGAGCAGTACTTC CASSAGQSDYEQYF
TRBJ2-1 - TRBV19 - TGTGCCAGTATTGGCGACCCAGGCACTGAGCAGTTCTTC CASIGDPGTEQFF
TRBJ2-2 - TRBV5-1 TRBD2 TGCGCCAGCAGCTCGCTTCTAGCGGGAGCGAACACCGGGGAGCTGTTTTTT CASSSLLAGANTGELFF
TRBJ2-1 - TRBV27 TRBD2 TGTGCCAGCAGCCCGAGCGGGGGGCCTTACAATGAGCAGTTCTTC CASSPSGGPYNEQFF
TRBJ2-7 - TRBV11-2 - TGTGCCAGCAGCTTAGTAGTCTTGGGGAGCGAGCAGTACTTC CASSLVVLGSEQYF
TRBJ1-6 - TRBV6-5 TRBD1 TGTGCCAGCCGGGACAGCGGACATTCACCCCTCCACTTT CASRDSGHSPLHF
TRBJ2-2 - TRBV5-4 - TGTGCCAGCAGCATAGACCCTACCGGGGAGCTGTTTTTT CASSIDPTGELFF
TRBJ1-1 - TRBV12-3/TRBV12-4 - TGTGCCAGCAGTTTATTGTCCTACACTGAAGCTTTCTTT CASSLLSYTEAFF
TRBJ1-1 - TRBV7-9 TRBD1 TGTGCCAGCACCTTAATGGACAGGGGGTTAACTGAAGCTTTCTTT CASTLMDRGLTEAFF
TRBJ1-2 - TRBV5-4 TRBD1 TGTGCCAGCAGCTTGGAACGGGACAGCTATGGCTACACCTTC CASSLERDSYGYTF
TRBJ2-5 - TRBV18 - TGTGCCAGCTCCCGCGGCGTGGGAGAGACCCAGTACTTC CASSRGVGETQYF
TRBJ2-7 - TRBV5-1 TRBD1 TGCGCCAGCAGCTTGGGGACAGGGAACAAAGACGAGCAGTACTTC CASSLGTGNKDEQYF
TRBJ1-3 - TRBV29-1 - TGCAGCGTTCTGTGGAAGGAGAGCCTTTCGTCTGGAAACACCATATATTTT CSVLWKESLSSGNTIYF
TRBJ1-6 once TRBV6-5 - TGTGCCAGCAGGGTCAATAATTCACCCCTCCACTTT CASRVNNSPLHF
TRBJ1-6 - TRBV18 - TGTGCCAGCTCACCTAGGGCTATGGAGAATTCACCCCTCCACTTT CASSPRAMENSPLHF
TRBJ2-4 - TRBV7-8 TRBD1 TGTGCCAGCAGCTCAGCCGGGACAGGGGGGGTGAAAGCCAAAAACATTCAGTACTTC CASSSAGTGGVKAKNIQYF
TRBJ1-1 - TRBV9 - TGTGCCAGCAGCGGAGGGGTGAACACTGAAGCTTTCTTT CASSGGVNTEAFF